The source of this TCR beta chain is a study of shared clonotypes between healthy human individuals. With 4 bases removed from V and 2 bases from J, the gap between germline ends came to 7 bases. The length of the CDR3 is 12 residues. Germline V gene sequence: CDR1 SGHNT, CDR2 YYREEE (reference sequence). Sequenced by immunoSEQ multiplex PCR; TCRdb stores in-frame clones only, minus some. Of some 2 million clones listed, about 95% are singletons. Of note for this clone: Different DNA sequences within this sample yield the same CDR3.

Naive CD8 populations comprised CD45RO-negative cells positively selected for CCR7, excluding terminally differentiated effector memory CD45RA+ cells. The chain combines TRBV5-4 with TRBJ2-7; D not resolved. This clonotype originated in a man aged 18 to 29 in good health. Material for sequencing was naive CD8+ T cells sorted from blood. The CDR3 bases are TGTGCCAGCAGCCCTGATACCTACGAGCAGTACTTC. Translating gives CASSPDTYEQYF.